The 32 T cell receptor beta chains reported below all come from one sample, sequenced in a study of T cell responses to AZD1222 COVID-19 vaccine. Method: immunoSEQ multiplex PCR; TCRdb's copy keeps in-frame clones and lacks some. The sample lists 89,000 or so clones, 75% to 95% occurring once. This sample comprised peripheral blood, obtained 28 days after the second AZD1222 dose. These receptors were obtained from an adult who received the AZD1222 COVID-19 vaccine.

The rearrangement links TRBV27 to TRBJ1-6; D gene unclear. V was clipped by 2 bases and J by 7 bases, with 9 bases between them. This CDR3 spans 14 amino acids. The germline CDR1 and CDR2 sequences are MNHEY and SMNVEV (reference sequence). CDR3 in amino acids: CASSLSFLNSPLHF. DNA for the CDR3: TGTGCCAGCAGTTTAAGTTTTTTGAATTCACCCCTCCACTTT.

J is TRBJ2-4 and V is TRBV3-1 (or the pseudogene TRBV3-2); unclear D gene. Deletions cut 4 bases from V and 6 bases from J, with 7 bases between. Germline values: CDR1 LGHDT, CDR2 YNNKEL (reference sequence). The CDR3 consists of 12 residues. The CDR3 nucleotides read TGTGCCAGCAGCCCAGCTGGAAACATTCAGTACTTC. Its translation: CASSPAGNIQYF.

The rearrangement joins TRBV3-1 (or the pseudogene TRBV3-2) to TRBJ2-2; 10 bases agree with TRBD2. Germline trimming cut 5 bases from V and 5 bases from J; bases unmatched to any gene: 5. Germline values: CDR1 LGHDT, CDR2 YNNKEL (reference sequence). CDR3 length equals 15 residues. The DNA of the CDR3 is TGTGCCAGCAGCTCCAGCGGGGGGGCGACCGGGGAGCTGTTTTTT. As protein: CASSSSGGATGELFF.

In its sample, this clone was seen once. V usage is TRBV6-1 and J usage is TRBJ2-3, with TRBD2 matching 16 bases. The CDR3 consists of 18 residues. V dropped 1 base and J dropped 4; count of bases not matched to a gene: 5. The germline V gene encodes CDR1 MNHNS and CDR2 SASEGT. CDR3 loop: CASSEEGLAGGLSDTQYF. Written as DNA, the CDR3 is TGTGCCAGCAGTGAAGAGGGACTAGCGGGAGGGCTATCAGATACGCAGTATTTT.

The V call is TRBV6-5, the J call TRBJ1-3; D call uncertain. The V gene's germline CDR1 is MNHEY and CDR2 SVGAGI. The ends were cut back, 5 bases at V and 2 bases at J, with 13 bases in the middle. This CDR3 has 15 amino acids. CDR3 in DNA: TGTGCCAGCAGTCGGACTCCACTGCCTGGAAACACCATATATTTT. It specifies CASSRTPLPGNTIYF.

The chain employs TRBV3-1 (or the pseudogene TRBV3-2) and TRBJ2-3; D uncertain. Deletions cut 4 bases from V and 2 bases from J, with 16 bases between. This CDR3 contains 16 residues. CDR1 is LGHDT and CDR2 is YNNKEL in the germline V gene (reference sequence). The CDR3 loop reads CASSPLPGRITDTQYF. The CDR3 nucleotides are TGTGCCAGCAGCCCCCTTCCGGGCCGAATCACAGATACGCAGTATTTT.

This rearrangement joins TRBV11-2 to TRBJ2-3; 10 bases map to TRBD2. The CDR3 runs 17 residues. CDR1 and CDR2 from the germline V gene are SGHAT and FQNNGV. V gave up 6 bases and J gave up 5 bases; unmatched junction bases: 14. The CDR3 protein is CASRSRGAGGLRDTQYF. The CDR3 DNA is TGTGCCAGCAGATCGCGTGGAGCGGGGGGGCTCAGAGATACGCAGTATTTT.

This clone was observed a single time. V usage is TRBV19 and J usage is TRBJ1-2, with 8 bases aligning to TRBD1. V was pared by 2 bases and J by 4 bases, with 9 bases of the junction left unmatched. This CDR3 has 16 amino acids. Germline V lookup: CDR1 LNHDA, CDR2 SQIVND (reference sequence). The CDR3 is CASSIPHGQGSYGYTF. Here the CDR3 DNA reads TGTGCCAGTAGTATACCCCACGGACAGGGAAGCTATGGCTACACCTTC.

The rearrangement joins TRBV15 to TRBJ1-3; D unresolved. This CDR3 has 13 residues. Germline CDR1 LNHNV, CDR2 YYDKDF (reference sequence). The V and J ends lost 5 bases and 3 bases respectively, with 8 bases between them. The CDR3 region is CATSPAVGNTIYF. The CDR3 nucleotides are TGTGCCACCAGCCCGGCGGTTGGAAACACCATATATTTT.

The CDR3 nucleotides are TGCAGCGTTGCCCGACTAGCGGGAGTGAGCACCGGGGAGCTGTTTTTT. Protein sequence: CSVARLAGVSTGELFF. The rearrangement uses TRBV29-1 and TRBJ2-2; 12 bases fit TRBD2. CDR3 size: 16 residues. Germline CDR1 SQVTM, CDR2 ANQGSEA. Germline trimming cut 4 bases from V and 4 bases from J; bases unmatched to any gene: 7.

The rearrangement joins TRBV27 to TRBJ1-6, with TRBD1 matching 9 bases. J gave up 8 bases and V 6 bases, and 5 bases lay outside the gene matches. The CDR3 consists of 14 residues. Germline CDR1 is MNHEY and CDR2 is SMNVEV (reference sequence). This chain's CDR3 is CASRGTGRDSPLHF. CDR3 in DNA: TGTGCCAGCAGGGGGACAGGGAGGGATTCACCCCTCCACTTT.

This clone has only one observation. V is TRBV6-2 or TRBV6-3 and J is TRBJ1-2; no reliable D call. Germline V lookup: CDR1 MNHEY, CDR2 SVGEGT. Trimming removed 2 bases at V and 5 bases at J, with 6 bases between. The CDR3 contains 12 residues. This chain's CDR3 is CASSYARYGYTF. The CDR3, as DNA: TGTGCCAGCAGTTACGCTCGTTATGGCTACACCTTC.

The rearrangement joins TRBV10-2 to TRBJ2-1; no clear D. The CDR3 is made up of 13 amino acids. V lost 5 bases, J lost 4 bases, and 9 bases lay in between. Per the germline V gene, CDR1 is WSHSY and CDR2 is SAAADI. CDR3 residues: CASSTGIYNEQFF. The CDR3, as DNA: TGCGCCAGCAGTACTGGGATTTACAATGAGCAGTTCTTC.

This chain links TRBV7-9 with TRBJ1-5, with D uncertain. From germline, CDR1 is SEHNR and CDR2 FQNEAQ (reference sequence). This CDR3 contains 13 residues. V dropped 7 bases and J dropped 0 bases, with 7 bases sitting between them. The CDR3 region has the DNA TGTGCCAGCACCCTTAATAGCAATCAGCCCCAGCATTTT. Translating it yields CASTLNSNQPQHF.

The CDR3 bases are TGCAGCGTTGAAGTGGGGAGGTTTGAAGCTTTCTTT. It specifies CSVEVGRFEAFF. This chain uses TRBV29-1 with TRBJ1-1; D unclear. Germline lookup yields CDR1 SQVTM and CDR2 ANQGSEA. The CDR3 extends over 12 amino acids. The germline V and J ends were trimmed by 1 base and 7 bases, with 10 bases remaining between them.

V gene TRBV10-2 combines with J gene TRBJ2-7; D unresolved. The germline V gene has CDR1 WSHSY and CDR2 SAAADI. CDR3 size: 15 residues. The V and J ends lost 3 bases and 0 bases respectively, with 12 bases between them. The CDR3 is CASSEWGWSSYEQYF. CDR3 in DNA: TGCGCCAGCAGTGAATGGGGTTGGAGCTCCTACGAGCAGTACTTC.

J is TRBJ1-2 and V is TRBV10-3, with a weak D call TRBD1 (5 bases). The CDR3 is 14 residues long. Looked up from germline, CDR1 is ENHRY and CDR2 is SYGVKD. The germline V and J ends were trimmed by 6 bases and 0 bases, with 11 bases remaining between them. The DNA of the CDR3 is TGTGCCATCAGGGGGACGGGAGCTAACTATGGCTACACCTTC. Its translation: CAIRGTGANYGYTF.

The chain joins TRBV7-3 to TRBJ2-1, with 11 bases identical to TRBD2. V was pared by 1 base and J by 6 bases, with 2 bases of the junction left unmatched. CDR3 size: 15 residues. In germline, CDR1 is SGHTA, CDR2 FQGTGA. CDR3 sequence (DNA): TGTGCCAGCAGCTTAATAGCGGGAGGGCCCAATGAGCAGTTCTTC. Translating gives CASSLIAGGPNEQFF.

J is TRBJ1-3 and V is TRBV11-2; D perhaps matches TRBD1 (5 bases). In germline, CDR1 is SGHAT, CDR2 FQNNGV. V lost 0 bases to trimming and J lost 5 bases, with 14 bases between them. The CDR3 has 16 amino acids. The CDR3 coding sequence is TGTGCCAGCAGCTTAGATCCGGGGCGGCGGAGAAACACCATATATTTT. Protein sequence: CASSLDPGRRRNTIYF.

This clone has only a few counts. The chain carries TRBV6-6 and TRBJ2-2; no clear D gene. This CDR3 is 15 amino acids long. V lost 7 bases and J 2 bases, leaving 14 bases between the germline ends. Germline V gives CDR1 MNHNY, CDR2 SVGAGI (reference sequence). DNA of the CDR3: TGTGCCAGCACAAGGGCTCAGATCAACACCGGGGAGCTGTTTTTT. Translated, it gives CASTRAQINTGELFF.

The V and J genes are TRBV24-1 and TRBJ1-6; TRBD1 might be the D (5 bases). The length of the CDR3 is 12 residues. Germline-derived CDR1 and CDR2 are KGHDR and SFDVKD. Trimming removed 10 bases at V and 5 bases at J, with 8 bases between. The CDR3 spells CATQEDNSPLHF. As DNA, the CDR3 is TGTGCCACACAGGAGGATAATTCACCCCTCCACTTT.

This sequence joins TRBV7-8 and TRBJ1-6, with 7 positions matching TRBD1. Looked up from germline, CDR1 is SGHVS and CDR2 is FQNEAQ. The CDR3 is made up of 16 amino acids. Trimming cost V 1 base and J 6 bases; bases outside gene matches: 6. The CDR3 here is CASSLGDREFNSPLHF. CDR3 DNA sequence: TGTGCCAGCAGCTTAGGGGACAGAGAATTTAATTCACCCCTCCACTTT. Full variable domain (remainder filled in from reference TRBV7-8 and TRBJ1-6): GAGVSQSPRYKVAKRGQDVALRCDPISGHVSLFWYQQALGQGPEFLTYFQNEAQLDKSGLPSDRFFAERPEGSVSTLKIQRTQQEDSAVYLCASSLGDREFNSPLHFGNGTRLTVT.

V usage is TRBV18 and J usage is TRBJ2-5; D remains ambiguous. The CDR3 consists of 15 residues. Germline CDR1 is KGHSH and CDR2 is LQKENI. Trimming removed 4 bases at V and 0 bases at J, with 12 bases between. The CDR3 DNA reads TGTGCCAGCTCACAACAGAAGACGTACCAAGAGACCCAGTACTTC. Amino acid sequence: CASSQQKTYQETQYF.

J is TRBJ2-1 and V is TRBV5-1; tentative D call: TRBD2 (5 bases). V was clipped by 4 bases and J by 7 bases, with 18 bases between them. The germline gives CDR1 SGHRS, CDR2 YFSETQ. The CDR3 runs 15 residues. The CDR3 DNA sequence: TGCGCCAGCAGCACCCGGGCCTTGAGGGAGAATGAGCAGTTCTTC. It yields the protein CASSTRALRENEQFF.

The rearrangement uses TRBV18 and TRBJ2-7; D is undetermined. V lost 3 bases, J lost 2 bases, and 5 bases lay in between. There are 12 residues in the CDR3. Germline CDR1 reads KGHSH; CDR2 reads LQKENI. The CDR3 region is CASSPLPYEQYF. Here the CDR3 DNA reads TGTGCCAGCTCACCCCTCCCCTACGAGCAGTACTTC.

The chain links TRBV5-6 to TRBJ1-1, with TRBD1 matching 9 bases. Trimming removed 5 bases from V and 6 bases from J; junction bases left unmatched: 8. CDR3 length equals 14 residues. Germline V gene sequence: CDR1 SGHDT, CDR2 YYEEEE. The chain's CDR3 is CASRTGTGIAEAFF. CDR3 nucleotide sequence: TGTGCCAGCAGAACCGGGACAGGGATCGCTGAAGCTTTCTTT.

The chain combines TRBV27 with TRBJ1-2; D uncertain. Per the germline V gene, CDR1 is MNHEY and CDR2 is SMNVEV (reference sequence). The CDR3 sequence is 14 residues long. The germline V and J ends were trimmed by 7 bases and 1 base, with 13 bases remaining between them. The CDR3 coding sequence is TGTGCCAGCACCTCCAGAAACCTTAACTATGGCTACACCTTC. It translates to CASTSRNLNYGYTF.

The CDR3 is CASSPRLAATDEQFF. The CDR3, as DNA: TGTGCCAGCAGTCCCCGACTAGCGGCAACGGATGAGCAGTTCTTC. This sequence joins TRBV28 and TRBJ2-1, with 9 bases lining up with TRBD2. The germline V gene has CDR1 MDHEN and CDR2 SYDVKM. V shed 5 bases, J shed 8 bases, and the junction held 10 bases outside the gene matches. The CDR3 contains 15 residues.

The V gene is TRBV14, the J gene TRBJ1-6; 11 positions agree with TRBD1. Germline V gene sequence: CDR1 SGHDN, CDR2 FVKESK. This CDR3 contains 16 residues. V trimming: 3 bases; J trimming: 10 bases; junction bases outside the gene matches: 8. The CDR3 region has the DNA TGTGCCAGCAGCCAGGCCGGGACAGGGGGTTTCTCACCCCTCCACTTT. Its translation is CASSQAGTGGFSPLHF.

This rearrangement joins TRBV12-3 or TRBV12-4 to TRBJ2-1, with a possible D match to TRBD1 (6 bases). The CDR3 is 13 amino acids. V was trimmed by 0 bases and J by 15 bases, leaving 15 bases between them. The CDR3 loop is CASSLAVGTFPFF. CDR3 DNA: TGTGCCAGCAGTTTAGCGGTTGGGACATTTCCGTTCTTC.

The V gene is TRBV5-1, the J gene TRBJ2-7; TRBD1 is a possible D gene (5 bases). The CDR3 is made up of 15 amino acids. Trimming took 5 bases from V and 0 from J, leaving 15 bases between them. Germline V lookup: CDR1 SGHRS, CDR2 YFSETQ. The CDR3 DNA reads TGCGCCAGCAGGTCCAGGGTTGACAGCTCCTACGAGCAGTACTTC. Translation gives CASRSRVDSSYEQYF. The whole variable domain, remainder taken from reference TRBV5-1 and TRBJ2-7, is KAGVTQTPRYLIKTRGQQVTLSCSPISGHRSVSWYQQTPGQGLQFLFEYFSETQRNKGNFPGRFSGRQFSNSRSEMNVSTLELGDSALYLCASRSRVDSSYEQYFGPGTRLTVT.

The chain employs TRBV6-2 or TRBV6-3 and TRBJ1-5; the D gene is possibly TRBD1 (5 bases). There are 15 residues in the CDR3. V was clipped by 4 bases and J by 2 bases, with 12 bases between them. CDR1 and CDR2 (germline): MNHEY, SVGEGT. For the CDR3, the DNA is TGTGCCAGCAGTTGGGGGGTGGGAGGCAATCAGCCCCAGCATTTT. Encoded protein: CASSWGVGGNQPQHF.